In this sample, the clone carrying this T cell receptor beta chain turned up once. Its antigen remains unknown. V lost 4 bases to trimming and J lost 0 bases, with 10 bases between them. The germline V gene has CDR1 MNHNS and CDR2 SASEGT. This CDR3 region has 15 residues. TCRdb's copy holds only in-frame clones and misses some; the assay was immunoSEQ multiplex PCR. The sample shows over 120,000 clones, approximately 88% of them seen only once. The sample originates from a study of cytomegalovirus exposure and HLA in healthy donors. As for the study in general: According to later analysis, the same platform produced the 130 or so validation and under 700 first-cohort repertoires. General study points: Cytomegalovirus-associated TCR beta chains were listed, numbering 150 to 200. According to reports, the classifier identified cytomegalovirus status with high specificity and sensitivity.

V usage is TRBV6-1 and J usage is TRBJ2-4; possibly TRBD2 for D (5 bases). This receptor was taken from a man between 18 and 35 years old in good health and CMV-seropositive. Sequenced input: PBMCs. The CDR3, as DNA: TGTGCCAGCAGTGCTCGGGATCTAGCCAAAAACATTCAGTACTTC. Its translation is CASSARDLAKNIQYF.